What follows are 8 T cell receptor beta chains derived from one specimen sequenced in a study of beta chain features in type 1 diabetes (dated by TCRdb to between 2018 and 2020). Library preparation employed the immunoSEQ multiplex PCR assay. All of the isolated RNA was reverse transcribed with the High Capacity cDNA Reverse Transcription Kit, so expressed TCRB transcripts were sequenced. TCRdb provides this immuneACCESS table in a form limited to in-frame rearrangements. Some clones are lacking; in checked studies, under half of them reflect an unresolved V gene, and why the rest are absent is not known. The sample yields around 310,000 clones; roughly 11% were counted once. The top ten clones comprise about 0.015% of the sample. Sequences were obtained from naive CD4+ T cells from blood. The intended sense of this specimen's cell subset or site label: true naive CD4+ T cells. Receptor source: a woman in her twenties or thirties in good health.

J is TRBJ2-2 and V is TRBV4-3; perhaps TRBD1 as D (7 bases). Germline loops: CDR1 LGHNA, CDR2 YSLEER. The CDR3 runs to 17 residues. V was shortened by 2 bases and J by 7 bases, with 20 bases between the two germline ends. CDR3 coding DNA: TGCGCCAGCAGCCAATTGACAGGGACTGCCGCGGGCGGGGAGCTGTTTTTT. Its protein is CASSQLTGTAAGGELFF.

CDR3 protein: CASRQHSSGNTIYF. The CDR3 bases are TGTGCCAGCAGGCAGCACAGCTCTGGAAACACCATATATTTT. This chain joins TRBV6-5 and TRBJ1-3; D unresolved. Germline CDR1 and CDR2: MNHEY and SVGAGI. The CDR3 has 14 amino acids. Trimming cost V 6 bases and J 0 bases, with 9 bases left between them.

The V gene is TRBV18, the J gene TRBJ2-7; tentative D call: TRBD2 (5 bases). Germline-derived CDR1 and CDR2 are KGHSH and LQKENI. The CDR3 has 17 amino acids. Between the trimmed V and J ends, which lost 6 bases and 3 bases, there was a span of 24 bases. The CDR3 protein is CASSPNSAGLANYEQYF. For the CDR3, the DNA is TGTGCCAGCTCCCCGAATAGTGCCGGACTTGCAAACTACGAGCAGTACTTC.

The chain combines TRBV18 with TRBJ1-5; 7 nucleotides line up with TRBD1. The CDR3 runs to 14 residues. Germline V gene data show CDR1 as KGHSH and CDR2 as LQKENI. With V trimmed by 3 bases and J by 10 bases, 9 bases remained unmatched. CDR3 sequence reads: CASSPSQGDNPQHF. The CDR3 DNA sequence: TGTGCCAGCTCACCCTCCCAGGGGGATAACCCCCAGCATTTT.

With respect to this clone: Other DNA variants within this sample encode the same CDR3. The chain employs TRBV18 and TRBJ2-7, with 7 bases lining up with TRBD1. Looked up from germline, CDR1 is KGHSH and CDR2 is LQKENI. This CDR3 spans 13 amino acids. V lost 3 bases to trimming and J lost 2 bases; unmatched junction nucleotides: 1. CDR3 DNA: TGTGCCAGCTCACCTGGGACAGCCTACGAGCAGTACTTC. It is translated as CASSPGTAYEQYF.

This clone turned up a few times. The chain carries TRBV7-3 and TRBJ2-5, with 8 nucleotides matching TRBD1. Germline V gene data show CDR1 as SGHTA and CDR2 as FQGTGA. Losses at the gene ends were 3 bases for V and 2 bases for J; bases not matched to a gene: 5. CDR3 length: 15 amino acids. The chain's CDR3 is CASSLGRGRQETQYF. CDR3 bases: TGTGCCAGCAGCTTGGGCAGGGGGCGACAAGAGACCCAGTACTTC.

Regarding this clone: The sample holds other DNA sequences that translate to the same CDR3. V usage is TRBV7-3 and J usage is TRBJ2-6; TRBD1 is a possible D gene (5 bases). V lost 5 bases and J lost 0, with 8 bases in between. This CDR3 region has 15 residues. CDR1 is SGHTA and CDR2 is FQGTGA in the germline V gene. This chain's CDR3 is CASSLDSSGANVLTF. CDR3 in DNA: TGTGCCAGCAGCCTTGACAGCTCTGGGGCCAACGTCCTGACTTTC.

J is TRBJ2-3 and V is TRBV18, with a weak D call TRBD1 (6 bases). V lost 3 bases and J lost 5, with 9 bases in between. The CDR3 is 13 residues long. Germline assignment: CDR1 KGHSH and CDR2 LQKENI. This chain's CDR3 is CASSPGHGDTQYF. DNA of the CDR3: TGTGCCAGCTCACCGGGACACGGAGATACGCAGTATTTT.